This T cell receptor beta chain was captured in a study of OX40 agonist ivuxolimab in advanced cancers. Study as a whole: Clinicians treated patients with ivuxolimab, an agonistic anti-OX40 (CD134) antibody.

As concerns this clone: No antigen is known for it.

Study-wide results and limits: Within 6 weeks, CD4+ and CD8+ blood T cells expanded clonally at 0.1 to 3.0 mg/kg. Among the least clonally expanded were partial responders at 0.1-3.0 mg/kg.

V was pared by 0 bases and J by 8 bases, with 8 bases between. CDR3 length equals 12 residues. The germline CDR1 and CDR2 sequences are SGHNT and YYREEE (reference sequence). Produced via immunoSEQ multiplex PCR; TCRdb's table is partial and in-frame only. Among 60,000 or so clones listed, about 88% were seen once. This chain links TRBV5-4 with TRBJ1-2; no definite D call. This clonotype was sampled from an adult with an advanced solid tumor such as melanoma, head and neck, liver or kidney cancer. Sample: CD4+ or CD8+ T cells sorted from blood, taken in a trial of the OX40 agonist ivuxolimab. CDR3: CASSLAGEGYTF. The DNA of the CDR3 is TGTGCCAGCAGCTTGGCTGGAGAAGGCTACACCTTC. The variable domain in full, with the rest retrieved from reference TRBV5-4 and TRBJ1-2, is ETGVTQSPTHLIKTRGQQVTLRCSSQSGHNTVSWYQQALGQGPQFIFQYYREEENGRGNFPPRFSGLQFPNYSSELNVNALELDDSALYLCASSLAGEGYTFGSGTRLTVV.